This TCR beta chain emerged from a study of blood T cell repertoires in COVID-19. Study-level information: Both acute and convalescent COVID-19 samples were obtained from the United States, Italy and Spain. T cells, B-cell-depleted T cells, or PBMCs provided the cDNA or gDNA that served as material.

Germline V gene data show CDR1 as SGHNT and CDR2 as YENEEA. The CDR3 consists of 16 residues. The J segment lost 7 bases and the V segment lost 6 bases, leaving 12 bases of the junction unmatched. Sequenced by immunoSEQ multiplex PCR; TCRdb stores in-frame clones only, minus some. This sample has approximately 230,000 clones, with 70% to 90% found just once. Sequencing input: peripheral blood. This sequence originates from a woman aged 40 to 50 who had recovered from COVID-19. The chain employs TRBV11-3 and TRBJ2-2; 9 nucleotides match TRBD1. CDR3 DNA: TGTGCCAGCAGAGGTCGGGGACAGGGATTTGGCGGGGAGCTGTTTTTT. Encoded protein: CASRGRGQGFGGELFF.